This TCR beta chain was profiled in a study of post-analysis software for immune sequencing data. Built from TCR beta cDNA, the libraries had unique molecular identifiers in them. Via MiXCR, TCRdb re-called the PCR reads, giving one row per CDR3 protein. The sample yields hundreds of thousands of distinct CDR3 sequences, roughly 29% seen once. Study-wide points: Controls had lower frequencies than patients of roughly five TRBV segments, which included TRBV5-6, TRBV5-1 and TRBV20-1. Strong co-clustering by F measure was evident for samples that had been prepared in the same batch. Normalized Chao1 diversity was significantly reduced in patients versus controls.

As to this clonotype: The antigen is not known.

Germline V gene lookup returns CDR1 SSHAT and CDR2 FNYEAQ (reference sequence). Unmatched junction bases numbered 6, after V lost 4 bases and J lost 4 bases. The CDR3 sequence is 15 residues long. Sequences were obtained from blood. V gene TRBV7-7 combines with J gene TRBJ2-1; TRBD2 agrees at 8 bases. The TCR originated in a girl between 5 and 17 years old with multiple sclerosis. The CDR3 bases are TGTGCCAGCAGCTCGGGACTAGGGGGGTACAATGAGCAGTTCTTC. Protein product: CASSSGLGGYNEQFF.